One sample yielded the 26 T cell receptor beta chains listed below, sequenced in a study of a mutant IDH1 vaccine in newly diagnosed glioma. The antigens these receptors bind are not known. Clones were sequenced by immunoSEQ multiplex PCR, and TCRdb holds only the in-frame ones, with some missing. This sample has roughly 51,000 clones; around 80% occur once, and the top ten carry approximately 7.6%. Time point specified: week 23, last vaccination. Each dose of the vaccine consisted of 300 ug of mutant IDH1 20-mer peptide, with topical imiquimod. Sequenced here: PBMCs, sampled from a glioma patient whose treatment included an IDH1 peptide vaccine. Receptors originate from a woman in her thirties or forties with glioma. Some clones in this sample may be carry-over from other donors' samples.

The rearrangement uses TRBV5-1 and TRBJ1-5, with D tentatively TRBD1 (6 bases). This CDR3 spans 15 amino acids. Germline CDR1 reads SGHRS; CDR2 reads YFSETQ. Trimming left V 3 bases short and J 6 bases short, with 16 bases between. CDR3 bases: TGCGCCAGCAGCTCGGACGCAGGGGAGACTCAGCCCCAGCATTTT. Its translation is CASSSDAGETQPQHF. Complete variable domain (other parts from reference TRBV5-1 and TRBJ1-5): KAGVTQTPRYLIKTRGQQVTLSCSPISGHRSVSWYQQTPGQGLQFLFEYFSETQRNKGNFPGRFSGRQFSNSRSEMNVSTLELGDSALYLCASSSDAGETQPQHFGDGTRLSIL.

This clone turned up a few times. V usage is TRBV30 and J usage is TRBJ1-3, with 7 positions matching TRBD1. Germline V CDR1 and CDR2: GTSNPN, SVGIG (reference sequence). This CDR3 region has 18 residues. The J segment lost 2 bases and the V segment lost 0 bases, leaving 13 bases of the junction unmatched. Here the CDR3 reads CAWSVKDRSIRAGNTIYF. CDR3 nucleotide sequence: TGTGCCTGGAGTGTCAAGGACAGGTCCATCCGGGCTGGAAACACCATATATTTT.

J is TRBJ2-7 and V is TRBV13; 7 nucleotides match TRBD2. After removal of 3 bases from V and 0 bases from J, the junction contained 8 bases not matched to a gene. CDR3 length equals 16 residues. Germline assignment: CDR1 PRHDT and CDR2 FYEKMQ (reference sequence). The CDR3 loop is CASSLTGGPSSYEQYF. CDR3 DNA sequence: TGTGCCAGCAGCTTGACGGGGGGTCCAAGCTCCTACGAGCAGTACTTC.

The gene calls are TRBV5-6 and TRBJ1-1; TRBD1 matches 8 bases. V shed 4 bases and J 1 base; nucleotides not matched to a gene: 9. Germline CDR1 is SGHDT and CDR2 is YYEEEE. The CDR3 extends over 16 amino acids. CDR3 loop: CASSQGAGGANTEAFF. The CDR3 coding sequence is TGTGCCAGCAGCCAAGGGGCAGGGGGCGCGAACACTGAAGCTTTCTTT.

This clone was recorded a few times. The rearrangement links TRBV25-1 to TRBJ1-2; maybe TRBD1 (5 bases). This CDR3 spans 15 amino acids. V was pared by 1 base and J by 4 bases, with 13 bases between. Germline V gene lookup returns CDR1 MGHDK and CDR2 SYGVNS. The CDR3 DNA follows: TGTGCCAGCAGTGAATCAACCAGGGAAGTCTATGGCTACACCTTC. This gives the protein CASSESTREVYGYTF.

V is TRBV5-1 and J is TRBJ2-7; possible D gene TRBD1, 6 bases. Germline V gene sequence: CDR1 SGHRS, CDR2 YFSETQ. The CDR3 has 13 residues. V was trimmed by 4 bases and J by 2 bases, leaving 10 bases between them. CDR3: CASSRDNPYEQYF. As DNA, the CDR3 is TGCGCCAGCAGCCGGGACAACCCCTACGAGCAGTACTTC.

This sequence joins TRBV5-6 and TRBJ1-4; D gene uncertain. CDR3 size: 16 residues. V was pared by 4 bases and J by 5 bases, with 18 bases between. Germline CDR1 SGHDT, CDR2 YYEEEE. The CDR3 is CASSLGLSSGNEKLFF. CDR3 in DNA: TGTGCCAGCAGCCTCGGACTTTCTTCGGGGAATGAAAAACTGTTTTTT.

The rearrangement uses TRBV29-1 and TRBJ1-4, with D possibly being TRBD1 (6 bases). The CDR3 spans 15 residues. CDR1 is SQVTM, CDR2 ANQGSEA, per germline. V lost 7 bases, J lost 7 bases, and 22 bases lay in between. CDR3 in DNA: TGCAGCGCCGGGGGGGGAAAGGGGGATGGTGAAAAACTGTTTTTT. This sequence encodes CSAGGGKGDGEKLFF.

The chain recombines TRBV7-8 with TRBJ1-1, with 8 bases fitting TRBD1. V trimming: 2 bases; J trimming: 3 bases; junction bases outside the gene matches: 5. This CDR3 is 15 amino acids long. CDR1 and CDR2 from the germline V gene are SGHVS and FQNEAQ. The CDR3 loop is CASSLSGQADTEAFF. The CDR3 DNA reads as TGTGCCAGCAGCTTATCGGGACAGGCGGACACTGAAGCTTTCTTT.

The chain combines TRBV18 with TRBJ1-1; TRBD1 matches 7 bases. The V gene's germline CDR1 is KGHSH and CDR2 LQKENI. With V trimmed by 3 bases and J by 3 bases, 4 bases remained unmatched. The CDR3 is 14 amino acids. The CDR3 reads CASSPLTGDTEAFF. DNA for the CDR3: TGTGCCAGCTCACCGCTAACAGGGGACACTGAAGCTTTCTTT.

CDR3 in DNA: TGCGCCAGCTCTGACAGGGTCCGTAATCAGCCCCAGCATTTT. It is translated as CASSDRVRNQPQHF. The chain combines TRBV10-2 with TRBJ1-5, with 7 bases fitting TRBD1. The CDR3 is made up of 14 amino acids. Germline assignment: CDR1 WSHSY and CDR2 SAAADI. J was trimmed by 4 bases and V by 8 bases; bases with no gene match: 8.

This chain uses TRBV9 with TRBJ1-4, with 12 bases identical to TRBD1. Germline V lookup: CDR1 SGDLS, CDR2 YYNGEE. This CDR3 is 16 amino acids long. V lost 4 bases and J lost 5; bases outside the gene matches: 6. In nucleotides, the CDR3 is TGTGCCAGCAGCACCTCCGGGACAGGGGGCAATGAAAAACTGTTTTTT. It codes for CASSTSGTGGNEKLFF.

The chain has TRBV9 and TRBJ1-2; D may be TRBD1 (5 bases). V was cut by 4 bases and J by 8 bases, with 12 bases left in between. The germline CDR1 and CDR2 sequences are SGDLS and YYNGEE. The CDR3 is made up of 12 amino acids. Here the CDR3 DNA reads TGTGCCAGCAGCCCTCAGGGCGGCGGCTACACCTTC. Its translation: CASSPQGGGYTF.

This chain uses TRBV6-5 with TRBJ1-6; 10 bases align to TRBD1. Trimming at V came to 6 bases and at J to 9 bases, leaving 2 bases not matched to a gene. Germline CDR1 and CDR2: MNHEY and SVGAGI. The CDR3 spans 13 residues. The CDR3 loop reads CASRRTGGSPLHF. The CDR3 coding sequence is TGTGCCAGCAGGCGGACAGGGGGTTCACCCCTCCACTTT.

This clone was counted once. CDR3 loop: CASSSSTTYEQYF. In DNA form, the CDR3 reads TGTGCCAGCAGCTCTTCTACCACCTACGAGCAGTACTTC. The chain couples TRBV5-4 to TRBJ2-7; D gene ambiguous. V lost 3 bases and J 2 bases, leaving 9 bases between the germline ends. The CDR3 spans 13 residues. From germline, CDR1 is SGHNT and CDR2 YYREEE (reference sequence).

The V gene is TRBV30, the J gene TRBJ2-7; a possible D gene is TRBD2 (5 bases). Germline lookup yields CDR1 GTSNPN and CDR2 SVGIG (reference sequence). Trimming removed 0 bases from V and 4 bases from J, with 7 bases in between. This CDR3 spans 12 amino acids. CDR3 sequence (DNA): TGTGCCTGGAGTGTACGAGGGTACGAGCAGTACTTC. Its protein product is CAWSVRGYEQYF.

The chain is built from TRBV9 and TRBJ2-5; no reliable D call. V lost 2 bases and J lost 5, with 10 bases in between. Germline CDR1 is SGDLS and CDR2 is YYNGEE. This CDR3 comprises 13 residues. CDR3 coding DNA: TGTGCCAGCAGCGTGTCTAGAGGCGAGACCCAGTACTTC. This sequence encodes CASSVSRGETQYF.

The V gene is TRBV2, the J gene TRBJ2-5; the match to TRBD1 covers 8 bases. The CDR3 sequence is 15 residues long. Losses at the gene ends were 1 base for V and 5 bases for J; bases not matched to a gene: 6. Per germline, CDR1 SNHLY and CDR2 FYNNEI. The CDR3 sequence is CASSEGWDRNETQYF. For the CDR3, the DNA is TGTGCCAGCAGTGAAGGGTGGGACAGGAATGAGACCCAGTACTTC.

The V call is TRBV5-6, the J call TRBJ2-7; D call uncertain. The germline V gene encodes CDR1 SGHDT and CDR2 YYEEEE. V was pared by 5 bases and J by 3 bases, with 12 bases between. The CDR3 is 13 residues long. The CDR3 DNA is TGTGCCAGCAGTGAGCGCGAGGACTACGAGCAGTACTTC. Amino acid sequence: CASSEREDYEQYF. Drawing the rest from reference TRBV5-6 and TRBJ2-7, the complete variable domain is DAGVTQSPTHLIKTRGQQVTLRCSPKSGHDTVSWYQQALGQGPQFIFQYYEEEERQRGNFPDRFSGHQFPNYSSELNVNALLLGDSALYLCASSEREDYEQYFGPGTRLTVT.

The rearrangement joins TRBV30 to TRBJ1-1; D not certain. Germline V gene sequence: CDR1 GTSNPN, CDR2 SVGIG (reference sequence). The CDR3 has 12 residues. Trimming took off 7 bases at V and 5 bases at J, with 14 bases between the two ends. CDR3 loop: CALAQKRTEAFF. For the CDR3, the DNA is TGTGCCTTAGCCCAAAAGAGGACTGAAGCTTTCTTT.

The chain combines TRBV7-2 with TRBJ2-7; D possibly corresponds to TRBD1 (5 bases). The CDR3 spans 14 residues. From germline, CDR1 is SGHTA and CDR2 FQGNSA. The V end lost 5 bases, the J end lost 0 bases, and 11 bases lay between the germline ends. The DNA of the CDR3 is TGTGCCAGCAGCCTCGGACATAACTCCTACGAGCAGTACTTC. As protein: CASSLGHNSYEQYF.

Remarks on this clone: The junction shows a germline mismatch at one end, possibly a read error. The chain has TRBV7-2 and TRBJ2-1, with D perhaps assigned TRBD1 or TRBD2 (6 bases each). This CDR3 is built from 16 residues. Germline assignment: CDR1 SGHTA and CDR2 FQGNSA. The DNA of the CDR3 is TGTGCCAGCAGCGTAGCAGGGGCGGGGTCCTACAATGAGCAGTTCTTC. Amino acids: CASSVAGAGSYNEQFF.

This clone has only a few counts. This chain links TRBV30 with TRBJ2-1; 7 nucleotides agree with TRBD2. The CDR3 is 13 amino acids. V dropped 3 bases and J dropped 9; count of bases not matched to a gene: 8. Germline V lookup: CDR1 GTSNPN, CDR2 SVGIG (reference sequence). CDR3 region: CAWSHGLEGEQFF. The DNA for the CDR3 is TGTGCCTGGAGCCACGGACTAGAGGGTGAGCAGTTCTTC.

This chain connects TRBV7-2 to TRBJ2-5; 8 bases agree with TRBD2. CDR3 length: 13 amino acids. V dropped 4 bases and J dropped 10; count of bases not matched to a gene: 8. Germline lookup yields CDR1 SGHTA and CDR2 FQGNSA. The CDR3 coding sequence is TGTGCCAGCAGCTCCGGGACTAGGGGTGGCCAGTACTTC. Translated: CASSSGTRGGQYF.

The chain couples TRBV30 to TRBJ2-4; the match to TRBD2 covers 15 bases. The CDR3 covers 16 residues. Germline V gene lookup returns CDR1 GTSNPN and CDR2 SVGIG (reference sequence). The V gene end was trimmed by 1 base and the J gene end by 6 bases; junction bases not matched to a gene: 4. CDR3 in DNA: TGTGCCTGGAGTGGGACTAGCGGGGGGGCGAGAAACATTCAGTACTTC. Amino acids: CAWSGTSGGARNIQYF. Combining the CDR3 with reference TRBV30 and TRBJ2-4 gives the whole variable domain SQTIHQWPATLVQPVGSPLSLECTVEGTSNPNLYWYRQAAGRGLQLLFYSVGIGQISSEVPQNLSASRPQDRQFILSSKKLLLSDSGFYLCAWSGTSGGARNIQYFGAGTRLSVL.

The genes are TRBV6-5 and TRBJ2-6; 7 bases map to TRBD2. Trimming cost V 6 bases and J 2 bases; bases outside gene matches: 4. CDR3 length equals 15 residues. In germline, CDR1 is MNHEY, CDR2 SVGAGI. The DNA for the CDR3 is TGTGCCAGCAGCTTCAGCGGGGCTGGGGCCAACGTCCTGACTTTC. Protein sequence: CASSFSGAGANVLTF.